Below, 27 T cell receptor beta chains from the same sample are listed, as sequenced in a study of shared clonotypes between healthy human individuals. The assay was immunoSEQ multiplex PCR, and TCRdb's table has in-frame clones only and misses some. The sample lists about 1,900,000 clones, less than 95% occurring once. Naive-designated CD8 cells lacked CD45RO, were positively enriched for CCR7, and omitted terminally differentiated effector memory CD45RA+ cells. Sequencing was performed on naive CD8+ T cells sorted from blood. The receptors derive from a young man in good health.

The rearrangement links TRBV7-9 to TRBJ2-2, with 12 bases matching TRBD2. J lost 6 bases, V lost 3 bases, and 2 bases had no gene match. There are 15 residues in the CDR3. Per the germline V gene, CDR1 is SEHNR and CDR2 is FQNEAQ (reference sequence). CDR3 sequence (DNA): TGTGCCAGCAGCTTCGGGACTAGCGGGCCCGGGGAGCTGTTTTTT. This translates into CASSFGTSGPGELFF. Full variable domain (outside the CDR3, taken from reference TRBV7-9 and TRBJ2-2): DTGVSQNPRHKITKRGQNVTFRCDPISEHNRLYWYRQTLGQGPEFLTYFQNEAQLEKSRLLSDRFSAERPKGSFSTLEIQRTEQGDSAMYLCASSFGTSGPGELFFGEGSRLTVL.

The chain has TRBV7-9 and TRBJ2-1; tentative D call: TRBD2 (5 bases). V was clipped by 6 bases and J by 7 bases, with 16 bases between them. The CDR3 has 14 residues. The germline CDR1 and CDR2 sequences are SEHNR and FQNEAQ (reference sequence). CDR3 protein: CASSIPMEENEQFF. In DNA, the CDR3 is TGTGCCAGCAGTATCCCCATGGAGGAAAATGAGCAGTTCTTC.

This chain joins TRBV27 and TRBJ2-1, with D uncertain. The V and J ends lost 2 bases and 5 bases respectively, with 7 bases between them. This CDR3 comprises 13 residues. Germline V CDR1 and CDR2: MNHEY, SMNVEV (reference sequence). DNA for the CDR3: TGTGCCAGCAGTTTAGCCAACCACAATGAGCAGTTCTTC. It is translated as CASSLANHNEQFF.

This chain connects TRBV6-5 to TRBJ2-5, with TRBD2 matching 11 bases. This CDR3 region has 14 residues. Losses at the gene ends were 7 bases for V and 5 bases for J; bases not matched to a gene: 6. Germline V gene data show CDR1 as MNHEY and CDR2 as SVGAGI. The CDR3 DNA reads TGTGCCAGCACGACTAGCGGGGTTGATGAGACCCAGTACTTC. Translated: CASTTSGVDETQYF.

This chain links TRBV5-4 with TRBJ1-1; D ambiguous. Germline V CDR1 and CDR2: SGHNT, YYREEE (reference sequence). This CDR3 is built from 13 residues. V was clipped by 0 bases and J by 6 bases, with 9 bases between them. The CDR3 here is CASSLGPVAEAFF. The CDR3 bases are TGTGCCAGCAGCTTGGGACCTGTGGCTGAAGCTTTCTTT.

The CDR3 DNA reads as TGCGCCAGCAGCCTGGGATACGGTGGGCGAGATGGCTACACCTTC. It codes for CASSLGYGGRDGYTF. This chain uses TRBV5-1 with TRBJ1-2; D ambiguous. Between the trimmed V and J ends, which lost 4 bases and 6 bases, there was a span of 19 bases. CDR3 size: 15 residues. Germline loops: CDR1 SGHRS, CDR2 YFSETQ. The full variable domain, rest sourced from reference TRBV5-1 and TRBJ1-2, is KAGVTQTPRYLIKTRGQQVTLSCSPISGHRSVSWYQQTPGQGLQFLFEYFSETQRNKGNFPGRFSGRQFSNSRSEMNVSTLELGDSALYLCASSLGYGGRDGYTFGSGTRLTVV.

This rearrangement joins TRBV7-8 to TRBJ2-7, with TRBD2 as a possible D gene (5 bases). The CDR3 extends over 14 amino acids. The germline V gene encodes CDR1 SGHVS and CDR2 FQNEAQ. V was pared by 6 bases and J by 3 bases, with 15 bases between. CDR3 protein: CASRPIGEGYEQYF. For the CDR3, the DNA is TGTGCCAGCAGGCCCATAGGCGAGGGCTACGAGCAGTACTTC.

This rearrangement joins TRBV4-2 to TRBJ2-5; 8 positions match TRBD2. Germline V gene data show CDR1 as LGHNA and CDR2 as YNFKEQ. With 1 base clipped from V and 5 bases from J, the junction kept 9 bases outside the gene matches. CDR3 size: 16 residues. DNA for the CDR3: TGTGCCAGCAGCCAAGTCGGGACGGGGGGGGAGGAGACCCAGTACTTC. Protein sequence: CASSQVGTGGEETQYF.

The chain couples TRBV7-8 to TRBJ2-7; TRBD2 might be the D (5 bases). Germline V gene data show CDR1 as SGHVS and CDR2 as FQNEAQ. The ends were cut back, 4 bases at V and 0 bases at J, with 7 bases in the middle. The CDR3 runs 13 residues. The CDR3 region is CASSWRTSYEQYF. The CDR3 DNA reads TGTGCCAGCAGCTGGAGGACCTCCTACGAGCAGTACTTC.

In DNA form, the CDR3 reads TGTGCCAGCAGCTGGCCCGGGACAGGGGCCAGCTCCTATAATTCACCCCTCCACTTT. Protein sequence: CASSWPGTGASSYNSPLHF. The chain is built from TRBV7-9 and TRBJ1-6, with 10 positions matching TRBD1. CDR1 and CDR2 (germline): SEHNR, FQNEAQ (reference sequence). There are 19 residues in the CDR3. With 4 bases clipped from V and 0 bases from J, the junction kept 9 bases outside the gene matches.

The CDR3 is CASSVGQGSRTGQYF. CDR3 sequence (DNA): TGTGCCAGCAGTGTAGGGCAGGGATCCCGTACGGGGCAGTACTTC. This chain uses TRBV7-9 with TRBJ2-7, with D possibly being TRBD1 (5 bases). The germline V gene has CDR1 SEHNR and CDR2 FQNEAQ (reference sequence). V was cut by 6 bases and J by 9 bases, with 24 bases left in between. This CDR3 is 15 amino acids long.

The rearrangement links TRBV11-2 to TRBJ1-1, with a possible D match to TRBD1 (6 bases). Germline values: CDR1 SGHAT, CDR2 FQNNGV. The CDR3 length is 16 residues. The ends were cut back, 7 bases at V and 0 bases at J, with 18 bases in the middle. CDR3 sequence: CASNTIWGQVNTEAFF. The CDR3 DNA reads TGTGCCAGCAACACGATTTGGGGACAAGTGAACACTGAAGCTTTCTTT. The variable domain in full, completed from reference TRBV11-2 and TRBJ1-1, reads EAGVAQSPRYKIIEKRQSVAFWCNPISGHATLYWYQQILGQGPKLLIQFQNNGVVDDSQLPKDRFSAERLKGVDSTLKIQPAKLEDSAVYLCASNTIWGQVNTEAFFGQGTRLTVV.

This clone has just one count. This chain connects TRBV28 to TRBJ2-2; perhaps TRBD1 as D (6 bases). V dropped 6 bases and J dropped 1 base, with 12 bases sitting between them. The CDR3 spans 15 residues. CDR1 and CDR2 from the germline V gene are MDHEN and SYDVKM. CDR3 protein: CASRMTGQNTGELFF. CDR3 coding DNA: TGTGCCAGCAGAATGACAGGCCAGAACACCGGGGAGCTGTTTTTT. The variable domain in full, with the rest retrieved from reference TRBV28 and TRBJ2-2, is DVKVTQSSRYLVKRTGEKVFLECVQDMDHENMFWYRQDPGLGLRLIYFSYDVKMKEKGDIPEGYSVSREKKERFSLILESASTNQTSMYLCASRMTGQNTGELFFGEGSRLTVL.

The chain carries TRBV28 and TRBJ2-7, with D uncertain. Trimming shortened V by 4 bases and J by 2 bases, and 12 bases separated the two germline ends. Germline loops: CDR1 MDHEN, CDR2 SYDVKM. The CDR3 contains 14 residues. CDR3 region: CASSSRDTTYEQYF. The CDR3 region has the DNA TGTGCCAGCAGTTCCCGTGACACGACCTACGAGCAGTACTTC.

This chain joins TRBV7-9 and TRBJ2-4, with 16 bases identical to TRBD2. With V trimmed by 3 bases and J by 8 bases, 1 base remained unmatched. The CDR3 length is 15 residues. Germline values: CDR1 SEHNR, CDR2 FQNEAQ (reference sequence). CDR3 region: CASSLGLAGGDIQYF. CDR3 nucleotides: TGTGCCAGCAGCTTGGGACTAGCGGGAGGGGACATTCAGTACTTC.

The V and J genes are TRBV2 and TRBJ1-2; D may be TRBD1 (5 bases). Trimming removed 1 base at V and 4 bases at J, with 13 bases between. There are 15 residues in the CDR3. Per the germline V gene, CDR1 is SNHLY and CDR2 is FYNNEI. The CDR3 bases are TGTGCCAGCAGTGAAGGTATGACACAGGCCTATGGCTACACCTTC. Encoded protein: CASSEGMTQAYGYTF.

The CDR3 loop reads CASSLSPGEISPLHF. For the CDR3, the DNA is TGTGCCAGCAGCTTGTCCCCAGGGGAAATTTCACCCCTCCACTTT. V gene TRBV5-6 combines with J gene TRBJ1-6; D might be TRBD1 (6 bases). The CDR3 sequence is 15 residues long. Germline V lookup: CDR1 SGHDT, CDR2 YYEEEE. V was cut by 1 base and J by 9 bases, with 14 bases left in between.

This clone was observed a single time. This chain joins TRBV14 and TRBJ2-7; no definite D call. Germline CDR1 reads SGHDN; CDR2 reads FVKESK. V gave up 2 bases and J gave up 3 bases, with 11 bases separating them. This CDR3 contains 14 residues. The CDR3 coding sequence is TGTGCCAGCAGCCAATTTGGAGAAAGCTACGAGCAGTACTTC. Translated, it gives CASSQFGESYEQYF.

The J gene is TRBJ2-7, the V gene TRBV28; D is perhaps TRBD1 (6 bases). Germline V gives CDR1 MDHEN, CDR2 SYDVKM. There are 18 residues in the CDR3. The V and J ends lost 1 base and 3 bases respectively, with 22 bases between them. This CDR3 reads CASSLSSDRVGENYEQYF. The CDR3 nucleotides read TGTGCCAGCAGTTTATCTTCGGACAGAGTCGGGGAGAACTACGAGCAGTACTTC.

The gene calls are TRBV7-8 and TRBJ1-4; D gene uncertain. V lost 4 bases and J 2 bases, leaving 11 bases between the germline ends. Germline CDR1 is SGHVS and CDR2 is FQNEAQ. This CDR3 has 15 residues. CDR3 sequence reads: CASSSTAGTNEKLFF. The DNA for the CDR3 is TGTGCCAGCAGCTCGACGGCTGGGACTAATGAAAAACTGTTTTTT.

The V call is TRBV4-1, the J call TRBJ1-5, with TRBD1 as a possible D gene (5 bases). Germline assignment: CDR1 MGHRA and CDR2 YSYEKL. V was clipped by 7 bases and J by 4 bases, with 20 bases between them. The CDR3 consists of 16 residues. CDR3 DNA sequence: TGCGCCAGCACTCTAGCCCCGGGGGTGGGGAATCAGCCCCAGCATTTT. It is translated as CASTLAPGVGNQPQHF.

The V gene is TRBV6-5, the J gene TRBJ2-7, with D perhaps TRBD1 (5 bases). The germline V and J ends were trimmed by 8 bases and 3 bases, with 11 bases remaining between them. CDR3 length: 12 residues. From germline, CDR1 is MNHEY and CDR2 SVGAGI. The CDR3 coding sequence is TGTGCCAGCGGGGCGAGCGTCTACGAGCAGTACTTC. This codes for CASGASVYEQYF.

The chain uses TRBV30 and TRBJ1-6; D is uncertain. V was shortened by 7 bases and J by 8 bases, with 21 bases between the two germline ends. The CDR3 has 15 residues. Per germline, CDR1 GTSNPN and CDR2 SVGIG (reference sequence). CDR3 sequence: CASTRFRTGDSPLHF. The CDR3 region has the DNA TGTGCCTCCACACGGTTCCGGACGGGCGATTCACCCCTCCACTTT. Together with reference TRBV30 and TRBJ1-6, the CDR3 gives the full variable domain: SQTIHQWPATLVQPVGSPLSLECTVEGTSNPNLYWYRQAAGRGLQLLFYSVGIGQISSEVPQNLSASRPQDRQFILSSKKLLLSDSGFYLCASTRFRTGDSPLHFGNGTRLTVT.

V and J are TRBV5-3 and TRBJ2-3; maybe TRBD1 (6 bases). Being an ORF, TRBV5-3 has a function that is uncertain. The CDR3 is 15 amino acids. The germline V and J ends were trimmed by 3 bases and 1 base, with 12 bases remaining between them. This CDR3 is CARSWTAVGTDTQYF. CDR3 in DNA: TGTGCCAGAAGCTGGACAGCGGTGGGCACAGATACGCAGTATTTT.

The chain links TRBV10-3 to TRBJ2-5; D is unresolved. The CDR3 extends over 14 amino acids. V lost 8 bases and J 1 base, leaving 14 bases between the germline ends. Germline V gene data show CDR1 as ENHRY and CDR2 as SYGVKD. In nucleotides, the CDR3 is TGTGCCATCCGCTCACAGCACTCCCAAGAGACCCAGTACTTC. It codes for CAIRSQHSQETQYF.

V usage is TRBV4-3 and J usage is TRBJ1-1; no clear D gene. V was pared by 1 base and J by 6 bases, with 18 bases between. The CDR3 consists of 16 residues. From germline, CDR1 is LGHNA and CDR2 YSLEER. The CDR3 spells CASSQGVGMSYPEAFF. Written as DNA, the CDR3 is TGCGCCAGCAGCCAAGGAGTAGGGATGTCGTATCCTGAAGCTTTCTTT.

CDR3 bases: TGCGCCAGCAGCTTACTAGCGACTAGCACAGATACGCAGTATTTT. This sequence encodes CASSLLATSTDTQYF. The chain is built from TRBV5-1 and TRBJ2-3; 7 bases fit TRBD2. V lost 2 bases, J lost 0 bases, and 3 bases stayed unmatched. The CDR3 loop spans 15 amino acids. Germline V gene lookup returns CDR1 SGHRS and CDR2 YFSETQ. Complete variable domain (other parts from reference TRBV5-1 and TRBJ2-3): KAGVTQTPRYLIKTRGQQVTLSCSPISGHRSVSWYQQTPGQGLQFLFEYFSETQRNKGNFPGRFSGRQFSNSRSEMNVSTLELGDSALYLCASSLLATSTDTQYFGPGTRLTVL.